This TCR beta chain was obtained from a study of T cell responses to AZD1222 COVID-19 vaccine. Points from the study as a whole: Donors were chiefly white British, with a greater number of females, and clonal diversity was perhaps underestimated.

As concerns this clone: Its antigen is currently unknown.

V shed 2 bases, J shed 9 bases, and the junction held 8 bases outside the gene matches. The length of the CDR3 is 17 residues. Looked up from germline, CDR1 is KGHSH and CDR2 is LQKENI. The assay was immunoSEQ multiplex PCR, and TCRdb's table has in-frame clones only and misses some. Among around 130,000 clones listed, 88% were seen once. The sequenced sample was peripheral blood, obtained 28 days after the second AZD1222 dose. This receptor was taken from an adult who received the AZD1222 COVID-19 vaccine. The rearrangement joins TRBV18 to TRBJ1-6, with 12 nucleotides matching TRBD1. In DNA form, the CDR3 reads TGTGCCAGCTCACCAAACCGGGACAGGGGGCGCGCTTCACCCCTCCACTTT. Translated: CASSPNRDRGRASPLHF.